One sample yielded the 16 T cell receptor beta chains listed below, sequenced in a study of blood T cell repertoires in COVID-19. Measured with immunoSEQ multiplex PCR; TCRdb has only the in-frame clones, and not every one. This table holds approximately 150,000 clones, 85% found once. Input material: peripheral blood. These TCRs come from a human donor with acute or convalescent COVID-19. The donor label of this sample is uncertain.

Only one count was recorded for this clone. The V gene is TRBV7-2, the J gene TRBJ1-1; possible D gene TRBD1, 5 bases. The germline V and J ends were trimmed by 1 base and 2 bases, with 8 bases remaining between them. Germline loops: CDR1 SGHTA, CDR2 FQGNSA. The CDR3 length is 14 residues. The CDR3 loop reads CASSLDRSNTEAFF. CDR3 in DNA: TGTGCCAGCAGCTTAGACAGGTCTAACACTGAAGCTTTCTTT.

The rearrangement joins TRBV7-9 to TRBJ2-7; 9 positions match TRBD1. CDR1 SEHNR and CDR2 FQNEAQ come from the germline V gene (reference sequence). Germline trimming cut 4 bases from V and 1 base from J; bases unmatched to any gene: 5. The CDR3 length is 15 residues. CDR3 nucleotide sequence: TGTGCCAGCAGCTCCAAGGGGACAGGGTCCTACGAGCAGTACGTC. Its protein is CASSSKGTGSYEQYV.

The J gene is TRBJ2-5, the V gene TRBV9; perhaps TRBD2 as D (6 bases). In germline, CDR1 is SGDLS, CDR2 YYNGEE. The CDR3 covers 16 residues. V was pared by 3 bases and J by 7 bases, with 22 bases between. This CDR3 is CASSERFVSSAGTQYF. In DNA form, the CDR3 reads TGTGCCAGCAGCGAACGGTTTGTGTCTAGCGCTGGGACCCAGTACTTC.

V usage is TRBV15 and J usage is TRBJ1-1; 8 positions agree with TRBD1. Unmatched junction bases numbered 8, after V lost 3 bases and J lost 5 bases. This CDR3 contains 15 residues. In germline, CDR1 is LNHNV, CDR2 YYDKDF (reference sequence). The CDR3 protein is CATSRDRVLATEAFF. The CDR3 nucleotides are TGTGCCACCAGCAGGGACAGGGTTTTGGCTACTGAAGCTTTCTTT.

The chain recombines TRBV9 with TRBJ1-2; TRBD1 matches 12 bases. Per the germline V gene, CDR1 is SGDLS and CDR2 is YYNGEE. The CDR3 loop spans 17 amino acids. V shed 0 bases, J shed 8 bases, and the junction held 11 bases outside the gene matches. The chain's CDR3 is CASSVVFGTGGAEGYTF. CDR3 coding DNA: TGTGCCAGCAGCGTAGTGTTCGGGACAGGGGGCGCGGAAGGCTACACCTTC.

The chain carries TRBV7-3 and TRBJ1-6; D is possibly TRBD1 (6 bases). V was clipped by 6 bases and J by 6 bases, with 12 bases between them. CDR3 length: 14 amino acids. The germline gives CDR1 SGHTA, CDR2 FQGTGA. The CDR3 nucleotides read TGTGCCAGCAGACAAGACAGGACTAATTCACCCCTCCACTTT. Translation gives CASRQDRTNSPLHF.

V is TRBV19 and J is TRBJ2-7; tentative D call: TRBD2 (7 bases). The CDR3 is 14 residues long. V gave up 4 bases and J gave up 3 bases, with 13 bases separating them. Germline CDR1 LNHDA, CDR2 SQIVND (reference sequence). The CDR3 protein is CASSKGGAYYEQYF. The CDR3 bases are TGTGCCAGTAGTAAGGGGGGGGCTTACTACGAGCAGTACTTC.

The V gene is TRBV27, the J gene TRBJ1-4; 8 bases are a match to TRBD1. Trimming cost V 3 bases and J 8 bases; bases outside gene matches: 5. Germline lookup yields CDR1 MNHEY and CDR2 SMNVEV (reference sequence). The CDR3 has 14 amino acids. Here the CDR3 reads CASSFRTGREKLFF. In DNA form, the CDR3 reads TGTGCCAGCAGTTTTCGGACAGGGAGAGAAAAACTGTTTTTT.

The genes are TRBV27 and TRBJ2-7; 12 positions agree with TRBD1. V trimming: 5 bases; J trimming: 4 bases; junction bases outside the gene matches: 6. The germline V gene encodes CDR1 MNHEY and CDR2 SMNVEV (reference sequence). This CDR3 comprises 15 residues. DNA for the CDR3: TGTGCCAGCAGTCCGGGACAGGGGGCAACATACGAGCAGTACGTC. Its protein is CASSPGQGATYEQYV.

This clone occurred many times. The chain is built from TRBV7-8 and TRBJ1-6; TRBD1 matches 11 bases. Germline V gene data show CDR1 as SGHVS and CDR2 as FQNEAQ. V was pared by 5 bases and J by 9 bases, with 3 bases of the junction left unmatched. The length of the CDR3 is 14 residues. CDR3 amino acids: CASSRDRGTSPLHF. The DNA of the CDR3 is TGTGCCAGCAGCCGGGACAGGGGGACTTCACCCCTCCACTTT.

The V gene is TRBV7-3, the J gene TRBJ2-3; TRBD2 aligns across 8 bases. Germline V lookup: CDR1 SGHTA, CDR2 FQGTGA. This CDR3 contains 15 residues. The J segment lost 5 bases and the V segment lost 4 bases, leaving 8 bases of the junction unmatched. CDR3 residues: CASSSGGPLKDTQYF. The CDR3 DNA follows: TGTGCCAGCAGCTCGGGGGGGCCTCTGAAAGATACGCAGTATTTT.

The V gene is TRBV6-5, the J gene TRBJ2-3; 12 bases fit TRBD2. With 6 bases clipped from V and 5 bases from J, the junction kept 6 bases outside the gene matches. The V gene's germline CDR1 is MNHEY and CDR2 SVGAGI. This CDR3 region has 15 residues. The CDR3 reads CASSPTSGGGDTQYF. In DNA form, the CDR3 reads TGTGCCAGCAGCCCGACTAGCGGGGGAGGAGATACGCAGTATTTT.

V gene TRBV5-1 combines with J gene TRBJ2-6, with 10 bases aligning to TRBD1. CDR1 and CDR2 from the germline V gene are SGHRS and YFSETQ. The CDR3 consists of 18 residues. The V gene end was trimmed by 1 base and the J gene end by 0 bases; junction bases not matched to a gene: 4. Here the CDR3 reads CASSLIRTGGSGANVLTF. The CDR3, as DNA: TGCGCCAGCAGCTTGATCAGGACAGGGGGCTCTGGGGCCAACGTCCTGACTTTC.

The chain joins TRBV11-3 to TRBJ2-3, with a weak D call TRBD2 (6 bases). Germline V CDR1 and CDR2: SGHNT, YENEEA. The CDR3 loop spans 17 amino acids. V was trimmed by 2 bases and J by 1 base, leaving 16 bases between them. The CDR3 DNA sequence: TGTGCCAGCAGCTTATCAACCGGGACTCAAGGCACAGATACGCAGTATTTT. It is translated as CASSLSTGTQGTDTQYF.

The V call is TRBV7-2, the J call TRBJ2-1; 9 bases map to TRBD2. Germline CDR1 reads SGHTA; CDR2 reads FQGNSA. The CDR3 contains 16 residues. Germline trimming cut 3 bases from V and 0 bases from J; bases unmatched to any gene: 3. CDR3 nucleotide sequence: TGTGCCAGCAGCTTCCTAGCGGGGAGCTCCTACAATGAGCAGTTCTTC. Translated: CASSFLAGSSYNEQFF.

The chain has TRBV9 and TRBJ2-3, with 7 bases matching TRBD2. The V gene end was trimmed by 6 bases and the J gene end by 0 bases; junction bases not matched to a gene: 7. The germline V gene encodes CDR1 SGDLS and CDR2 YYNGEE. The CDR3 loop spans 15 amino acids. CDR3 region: CASNRGSGSTDTQYF. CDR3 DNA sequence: TGTGCCAGCAACCGGGGTAGCGGGAGCACAGATACGCAGTATTTT.